This TCR beta chain was recovered during a study of blood T cell repertoires in COVID-19. Study background: COVID-19 samples, acute and convalescent, were from the United States, Italy and Spain.

As originally analysed: Researchers report that nucleated cell counts were estimated from reference gene primer amplification. Profiling relied on immunoSEQ multiplex PCR, and the TCRdb table lists in-frame clones only, not all of them. V and J calls and clone size are as listed in that table; D and trimming were resolved from the DNA. This repertoire shows about 90,000 clones, 65% to 90% found once; its top ten account for about 1.8%. Material: peripheral blood. The origin of this receptor is a man of 80 years or more with acute or convalescent COVID-19.

The CDR3 is CASSKGELGAGSNQPQHF. The DNA for the CDR3 is TGTGCCAGTAGTAAGGGGGAACTCGGGGCGGGCAGCAATCAGCCCCAGCATTTT. This chain links TRBV19 with TRBJ1-5, with D possibly being TRBD1 (6 bases). Germline values: CDR1 LNHDA, CDR2 SQIVND (reference sequence). V was clipped by 4 bases and J by 1 base, with 20 bases between them. The CDR3 spans 18 residues.